The 19 T cell receptor beta chains presented below share a single source sample, sequenced in a study of cytomegalovirus exposure and HLA in healthy donors. The method was immunoSEQ multiplex PCR; TCRdb's version includes in-frame clones alone and lacks a portion of them. The table has fewer than 250,000 clones, approximately 87% seen once. Sequenced input: PBMCs. These receptors were obtained from a man aged 18 to 35 in good health and CMV-seronegative.

As concerns this clone: Other DNA variants within this sample encode the same CDR3. The chain employs TRBV9 and TRBJ2-1, with D perhaps TRBD2 (7 bases). The V gene's germline CDR1 is SGDLS and CDR2 YYNGEE. The CDR3 totals 15 residues. With 0 bases removed from V and 8 bases from J, the gap between germline ends came to 15 bases. This chain's CDR3 is CASSVAGGPLDEQFF. The CDR3, as DNA: TGTGCCAGCAGCGTAGCGGGGGGCCCCCTCGATGAGCAGTTCTTC.

This CDR3 is CASSQVREKLFF. CDR3 nucleotides: TGCGCCAGCAGCCAAGTCCGGGAAAAACTGTTTTTT. The chain couples TRBV4-1 to TRBJ1-4; no reliable D call. V lost 1 base and J lost 8, with 5 bases in between. CDR1 and CDR2 from the germline V gene are MGHRA and YSYEKL. This CDR3 spans 12 amino acids.

CDR3 sequence: CASSFSTSGGYRAQYF. In DNA, the CDR3 is TGTGCCAGCAGTTTCTCCACTAGCGGGGGCTACCGGGCCCAGTACTTC. This chain connects TRBV28 to TRBJ2-5; 11 positions match TRBD2. The CDR3 is made up of 16 amino acids. The V segment lost 3 bases and the J segment 9 bases; nucleotides outside the gene matches: 12. In germline, CDR1 is MDHEN, CDR2 SYDVKM.

This chain joins TRBV28 and TRBJ1-2, with D possibly being TRBD1 (6 bases). The V and J ends lost 4 bases and 5 bases respectively, with 11 bases between them. The CDR3 runs 13 residues. Germline loops: CDR1 MDHEN, CDR2 SYDVKM. The CDR3, as DNA: TGTGCCAGCAGTTCAGGGGCCGGGTATGGCTACACCTTC. Translating it yields CASSSGAGYGYTF.

The chain couples TRBV4-3 to TRBJ2-7; 10 nucleotides line up with TRBD1. With V trimmed by 0 bases and J by 2 bases, 4 bases remained unmatched. Germline V CDR1 and CDR2: LGHNA, YSLEER. This CDR3 spans 16 amino acids. The CDR3 sequence: CASSQDRGQGAYEQYF. DNA of the CDR3: TGCGCCAGCAGCCAAGATCGAGGACAGGGGGCCTACGAGCAGTACTTC.

V and J are TRBV5-6 and TRBJ2-7; possible D gene TRBD2, 5 bases. Germline CDR1 reads SGHDT; CDR2 reads YYEEEE. This CDR3 comprises 13 residues. V lost 4 bases, J lost 4 bases, and 12 bases lay in between. The CDR3 nucleotides are TGTGCCAGCAGCCCGACCGGCGGGTACGAGCAGTACTTC. This gives the protein CASSPTGGYEQYF.

The CDR3 here is CASSSATGLNQPQHF. The DNA of the CDR3 is TGTGCCAGCAGCTCAGCGACAGGGCTGAATCAGCCCCAGCATTTT. The chain combines TRBV7-6 with TRBJ1-5; 7 nucleotides match TRBD1. J lost 4 bases, V lost 4 bases, and 7 bases had no gene match. The CDR3 has 15 residues. Germline CDR1 SGHVS, CDR2 FNYEAQ.

J is TRBJ2-3 and V is TRBV9, with TRBD2 identical over 9 bases. CDR1 SGDLS and CDR2 YYNGEE come from the germline V gene. The CDR3 spans 15 residues. V shed 2 bases and J 4 bases; nucleotides not matched to a gene: 5. The CDR3 sequence: CASSVVAGVADTQYF. The CDR3 region has the DNA TGTGCCAGCAGCGTTGTAGCGGGGGTGGCAGATACGCAGTATTTT.

The chain carries TRBV7-2 and TRBJ1-4; 7 positions agree with TRBD1. J was trimmed by 3 bases and V by 3 bases; bases with no gene match: 4. CDR1 and CDR2 (germline): SGHTA, FQGNSA. The CDR3 spans 15 residues. CDR3 bases: TGTGCCAGCAGCTTTAACAGGGGCTCTAATGAAAAACTGTTTTTT. Residues: CASSFNRGSNEKLFF.

The chain carries TRBV28 and TRBJ1-5; weak D call: TRBD1 (5 bases). Trimming took 2 bases from V and 5 from J, leaving 10 bases between them. CDR3 size: 14 residues. Germline V gene sequence: CDR1 MDHEN, CDR2 SYDVKM. CDR3 sequence reads: CASSLREGYQPQHF. In nucleotides, the CDR3 is TGTGCCAGCAGTTTAAGGGAGGGGTATCAGCCCCAGCATTTT.

The rearrangement joins TRBV7-9 to TRBJ2-7; the match to TRBD1 covers 8 bases. The CDR3 runs to 12 residues. Germline loops: CDR1 SEHNR, CDR2 FQNEAQ (reference sequence). Trimming removed 5 bases from V and 6 bases from J; junction bases left unmatched: 3. CDR3 in amino acids: CASSEGQGEQYF. The CDR3, as DNA: TGTGCCAGCAGCGAAGGACAGGGCGAGCAGTACTTC.

This clone was counted a single time. The V gene is TRBV30, the J gene TRBJ2-3; 8 bases line up with TRBD2. The CDR3 runs 15 residues. Germline trimming cut 5 bases from V and 5 bases from J; bases unmatched to any gene: 12. Germline assignment: CDR1 GTSNPN and CDR2 SVGIG (reference sequence). The DNA for the CDR3 is TGTGCCTGGTGGTCAGCGGGAGCCCCAAAAGATACGCAGTATTTT. Amino acid sequence: CAWWSAGAPKDTQYF.

The V call is TRBV4-1, the J call TRBJ1-1; perhaps TRBD1 as D (5 bases). Germline V gene lookup returns CDR1 MGHRA and CDR2 YSYEKL. This CDR3 has 14 residues. V lost 4 bases to trimming and J lost 5 bases, with 14 bases between them. CDR3 residues: CASSPHGGETEAFF. The CDR3 DNA sequence: TGCGCCAGCAGCCCTCACGGAGGGGAGACTGAAGCTTTCTTT.

Regarding this clone: Mismatch with germline at one junction end may stem from a read error. The chain couples TRBV20-1 to TRBJ2-7; maybe TRBD2 (6 bases). Germline assignment: CDR1 DFQATT and CDR2 SNEGSKA (reference sequence). The CDR3 has 11 residues. The CDR3 sequence: CSARDRDLLIF. For the CDR3, the DNA is TGCAGTGCTAGAGATAGGGACTTATTAATCTTC.

This chain links TRBV6-1 with TRBJ2-6; unclear D gene. The ends were cut back, 7 bases at V and 0 bases at J, with 7 bases in the middle. Germline assignment: CDR1 MNHNS and CDR2 SASEGT. CDR3 size: 14 residues. As DNA, the CDR3 is TGTGCCAGCACCCGGAGCTCTGGGGCCAACGTCCTGACTTTC. Amino acid sequence: CASTRSSGANVLTF.

V gene TRBV7-2 combines with J gene TRBJ1-2; D ambiguous. This CDR3 spans 14 amino acids. Germline CDR1 reads SGHTA; CDR2 reads FQGNSA. Trimming shortened V by 6 bases and J by 2 bases, and 13 bases separated the two germline ends. CDR3 sequence reads: CASRAREANYGYTF. CDR3 DNA: TGTGCCAGCAGAGCCCGGGAGGCCAACTATGGCTACACCTTC.

The rearrangement links TRBV27 to TRBJ1-2; D is uncertain. V shed 0 bases and J shed 8 bases, with 10 bases lying between them. The CDR3 has 13 residues. Per germline, CDR1 MNHEY and CDR2 SMNVEV (reference sequence). The CDR3 DNA follows: TGTGCCAGCAGTTTATCCCCCGCGGGCGGCTACACCTTC. Protein product: CASSLSPAGGYTF.

V and J are TRBV28 and TRBJ2-7; TRBD2 aligns across 13 bases. Germline CDR1 MDHEN, CDR2 SYDVKM. V was pared by 1 base and J by 2 bases, with 8 bases of the junction left unmatched. CDR3 length: 18 amino acids. The CDR3 spells CASSLLWTSGSLTYEQYF. Written as DNA, the CDR3 is TGTGCCAGCAGTTTATTATGGACTAGCGGGAGTTTGACCTACGAGCAGTACTTC.

This clone was detected only once. The CDR3 DNA reads TGCGCCAGCAGCTCGGGGGTTCGGACTGAAGCTTTCTTT. Protein sequence: CASSSGVRTEAFF. The gene calls are TRBV5-1 and TRBJ1-1; D may be TRBD1 (5 bases). Looked up from germline, CDR1 is SGHRS and CDR2 is YFSETQ. The V end was cut by 3 bases, the J end by 5 bases, with 11 bases between. CDR3 size: 13 residues. Together with reference TRBV5-1 and TRBJ1-1, the CDR3 gives the full variable domain: KAGVTQTPRYLIKTRGQQVTLSCSPISGHRSVSWYQQTPGQGLQFLFEYFSETQRNKGNFPGRFSGRQFSNSRSEMNVSTLELGDSALYLCASSSGVRTEAFFGQGTRLTVV.